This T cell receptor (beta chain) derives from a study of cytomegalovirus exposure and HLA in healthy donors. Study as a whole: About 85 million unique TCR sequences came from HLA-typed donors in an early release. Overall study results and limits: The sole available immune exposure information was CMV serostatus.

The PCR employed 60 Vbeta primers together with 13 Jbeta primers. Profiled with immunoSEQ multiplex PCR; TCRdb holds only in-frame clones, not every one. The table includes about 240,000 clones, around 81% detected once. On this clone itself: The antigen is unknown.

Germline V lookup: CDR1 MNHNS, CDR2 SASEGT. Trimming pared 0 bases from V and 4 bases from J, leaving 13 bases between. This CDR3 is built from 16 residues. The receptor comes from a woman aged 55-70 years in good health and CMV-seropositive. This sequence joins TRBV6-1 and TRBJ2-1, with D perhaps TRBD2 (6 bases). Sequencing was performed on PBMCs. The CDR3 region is CASSEASRGGYNEQFF. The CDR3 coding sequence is TGTGCCAGCAGTGAAGCGTCGCGGGGAGGATACAATGAGCAGTTCTTC.